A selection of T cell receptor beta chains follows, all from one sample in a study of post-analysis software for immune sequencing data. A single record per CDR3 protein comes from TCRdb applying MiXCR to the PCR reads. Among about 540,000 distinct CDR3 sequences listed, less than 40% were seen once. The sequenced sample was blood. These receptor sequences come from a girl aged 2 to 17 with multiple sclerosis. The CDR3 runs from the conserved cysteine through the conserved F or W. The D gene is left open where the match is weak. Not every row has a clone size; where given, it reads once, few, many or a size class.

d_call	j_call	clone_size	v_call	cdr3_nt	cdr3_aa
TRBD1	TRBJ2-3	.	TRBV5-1	TGCGCCAGCAGCTTGGACCGGGACAGGGGAGATACGCAGTATTTT	CASSLDRDRGDTQYF
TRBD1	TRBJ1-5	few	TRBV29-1	TGCAGCGTTGCCCCGGGACAGGGTCAGCCCCAGCATTTT	CSVAPGQGQPQHF
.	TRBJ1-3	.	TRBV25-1	TGTGCCAGCAGTGAATTCGGGGACTCTGGAAACACCGGATATTTT	CASSEFGDSGNTGYF
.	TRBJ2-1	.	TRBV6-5	TGTGCCAGCAGTTATACAGGTAGCTCCTACAATGAGCAGTTCTTC	CASSYTGSSYNEQFF
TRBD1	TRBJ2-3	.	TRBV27	TGTGCCAGCAGTCGGACCGGGACAGGGCAAGATACGCAGTATTTT	CASSRTGTGQDTQYF
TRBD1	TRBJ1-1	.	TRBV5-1	TGCGCCAGCAGCCGTGGACAGGGTATGGCTTTCTTT	CASSRGQGMAFF
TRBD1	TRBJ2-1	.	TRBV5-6	TGTGCCAGCAGCAAAGGGACAGCTCCATACAATGAGCAGTTCTTC	CASSKGTAPYNEQFF
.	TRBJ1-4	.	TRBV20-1	TGCAGTGCTAGGGGCGGGGGGCAAGACGATGAAAAACTGTTTTTT	CSARGGGQDDEKLFF
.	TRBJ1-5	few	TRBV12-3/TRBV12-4	TGTGCCAGCAGTTTACGGCAGGGTATCGGCAATCAGCCCCAGCATTTT	CASSLRQGIGNQPQHF
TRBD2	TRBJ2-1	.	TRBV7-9	TGTGCCAGCAGACGCGGGGGGAATGAGCAGTTCTTC	CASRRGGNEQFF
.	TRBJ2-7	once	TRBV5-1	TGCGCCACAACGGTAGAGGGGTCCTACGAGCAGTACTTC	CATTVEGSYEQYF
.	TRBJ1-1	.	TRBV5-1	TGCGCCAGCAGCTGGGGGGGACCAGGGGCTCCGGAGACTGAAGCTTTCTTT	CASSWGGPGAPETEAFF
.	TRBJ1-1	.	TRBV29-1	TGCAGCGCCGGACAGAGGAACACTGAAGCTTTCTTT	CSAGQRNTEAFF
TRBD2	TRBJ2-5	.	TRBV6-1	TGTGCCAGGGGACTAGCGGGGGGGCCACGAGAGACCCAGTACTTC	CARGLAGGPRETQYF
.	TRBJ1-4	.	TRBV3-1	TGTGCCAGCAGCCATAAGGCGGCAGGGAATAATGAAAAACTGTTTTTT	CASSHKAAGNNEKLFF
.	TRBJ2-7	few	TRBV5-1	TGCGCCAGCGCGCTAAATCGGGCGTCCTACGAGCAGTACTTC	CASALNRASYEQYF
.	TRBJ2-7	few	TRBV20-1	TGCAGTGCTTATACCCAGGGCAGGTACGAGCAGTACTTC	CSAYTQGRYEQYF
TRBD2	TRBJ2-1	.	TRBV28	TGTGCCAGCAGTGTACGACTAGCGGGGAACTACAATGAGCAGTTCTTC	CASSVRLAGNYNEQFF
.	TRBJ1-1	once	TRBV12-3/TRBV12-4	TGTGCCAGCAGTCCGCATCAAGGGGAGGGTGGTGAAGCTTTCTTT	CASSPHQGEGGEAFF
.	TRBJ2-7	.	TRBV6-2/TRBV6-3	TGTGCCAGCAAGCAGCCGCAGGGATCCTACGAGCAGTACTTC	CASKQPQGSYEQYF
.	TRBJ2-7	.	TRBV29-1	TGCAGTGTCGAGGCGAATTACGAGCAGTACTTC	CSVEANYEQYF
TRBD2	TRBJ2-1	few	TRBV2	TGTGCCAGCAGCCGACTAGCGGGGGGAGGAGATGAGCAGTTCTTC	CASSRLAGGGDEQFF
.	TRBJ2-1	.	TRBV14	TGTGCCAGCAGCCAAGGCGGTGGAGGGGGGTTCACCTCCTACAATGAGCAGTTCTTC	CASSQGGGGGFTSYNEQFF
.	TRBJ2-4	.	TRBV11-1	TGTGCCAGCAGCTTAGTATTTGGGGACATTCAGTACTTC	CASSLVFGDIQYF
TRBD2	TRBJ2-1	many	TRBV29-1	TGCAGCGTTGTTCAGCGACTAGCGGGGGCCCGATCCAACAATGAGCAGTTCTTC	CSVVQRLAGARSNNEQFF
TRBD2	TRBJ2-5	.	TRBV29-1	TGCAGCGTTTCCGGGACTAGCTCTCAAGAGACCCAGTACTTC	CSVSGTSSQETQYF
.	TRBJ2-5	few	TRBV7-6	TGTGCCAGCAGCTACGATGCTTGGATGGAGACCCAGTACTTC	CASSYDAWMETQYF
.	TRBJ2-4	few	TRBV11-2	TGTGCCAGCCTCACCTCCACGGGGAATCGAGCCAAAAACATTCAGTACTTC	CASLTSTGNRAKNIQYF